These 16 T cell receptor beta chains originate from one sample sequenced in a study of CD8+CD57+ T cells in acquired aplastic anemia. Genomic DNA provided the template from which TCR beta VDJ and CDR3 profiles were obtained. From the reads, TCRdb called clonotypes with MiXCR, one entry per CDR3 protein. The sample contains a few hundred thousand distinct CDR3 sequences, almost 50% of which appear only once. Patients included in sequencing had previously demonstrated CD8+CD57+ cell expansion by flow cytometry. The material sequenced was sorted CD4+, CD8+, or CD8+CD57+ T cells (not recorded which) from PBMCs. Receptors were obtained from a human donor with aplastic anemia.

At least ten counts were recorded for this clonotype. V and J are TRBV7-9 and TRBJ1-2; 7 nucleotides line up with TRBD1. The CDR3 covers 14 residues. Trimming at V came to 1 base and at J to 4 bases, leaving 3 bases not matched to a gene. Looked up from germline, CDR1 is SEHNR and CDR2 is FQNEAQ (reference sequence). The CDR3 sequence: CASSLEQGTYGYTF. The DNA of the CDR3 is TGTGCCAGCAGCTTAGAACAGGGGACCTATGGCTACACCTTC.

V usage is TRBV5-4 and J usage is TRBJ1-2, with 9 nucleotides matching TRBD1. The V and J ends lost 3 bases and 8 bases, in that order; junction bases with no gene match: 5. Germline V gene lookup returns CDR1 SGHNT and CDR2 YYREEE (reference sequence). The CDR3 consists of 13 residues. In DNA, the CDR3 is TGTGCCAGCAGCTGGGACAGGGAATACGGCTACACCTTC. Translating gives CASSWDREYGYTF.

The V gene is TRBV20-1, the J gene TRBJ1-1; D might be TRBD1 (5 bases). The CDR3 length is 15 residues. CDR1 is DFQATT, CDR2 SNEGSKA, per germline (reference sequence). Trimming stripped 0 bases from V and 4 bases from J, with 15 bases between. The CDR3 region is CSAREQGAPGTEAFF. The CDR3 nucleotides are TGCAGTGCTAGAGAGCAAGGGGCGCCGGGCACTGAAGCTTTCTTT.

On this clonotype: A single base separates this from a much larger clone, so it may be a read error. The chain is built from TRBV20-1 and TRBJ1-2; the D gene is possibly TRBD1 (5 bases). This CDR3 region has 14 residues. Germline loops: CDR1 DFQATT, CDR2 SNEGSKA (reference sequence). The DNA for the CDR3 is TGCAGTGCTAGAAGAGGGGTCGTGAACTATGGCTGCACCTTC. Its translation is CSARRGVVNYGCTF.

This clonotype was counted once. The V call is TRBV9, the J call TRBJ1-1; D gene unclear. Germline V gene sequence: CDR1 SGDLS, CDR2 YYNGEE. There are 15 residues in the CDR3. Deletions cut 0 bases from V and 2 bases from J, with 11 bases between. CDR3 amino acids: CASSVEAGYNTEAFF. For the CDR3, the DNA is TGTGCCAGCAGCGTAGAAGCGGGGTACAACACTGAAGCTTTCTTT.

There are many counts of this clonotype. This chain links TRBV5-1 with TRBJ2-2; 14 nucleotides line up with TRBD2. J lost 2 bases, V lost 0 bases, and 6 bases had no gene match. The V gene's germline CDR1 is SGHRS and CDR2 YFSETQ. This CDR3 comprises 19 residues. This CDR3 reads CASSLAGLAGGLNTGELFF. The CDR3 DNA follows: TGCGCCAGCAGCTTGGCCGGACTAGCGGGGGGACTTAACACCGGGGAGCTGTTTTTT.

This clonotype was seen more than once but under ten times. This chain joins TRBV9 and TRBJ2-3; 13 bases line up with TRBD2. The CDR3 covers 19 residues. V lost 4 bases, J lost 1 base, and 12 bases stayed unmatched. Germline-derived CDR1 and CDR2 are SGDLS and YYNGEE. CDR3 bases: TGTGCCAGCAGCTACAGGACTAGCGGGGGTCTCGGGGGCACAGATACGCAGTATTTT. It specifies CASSYRTSGGLGGTDTQYF.

The chain recombines TRBV19 with TRBJ2-5; 7 positions agree with TRBD1. With V trimmed by 1 base and J by 5 bases, 4 bases remained unmatched. The CDR3 covers 14 residues. Germline values: CDR1 LNHDA, CDR2 SQIVND (reference sequence). Here the CDR3 reads CASSIGQGGETQYF. CDR3 coding DNA: TGTGCCAGTAGTATAGGACAGGGCGGGGAGACCCAGTACTTC.

The chain joins TRBV7-2 to TRBJ2-7, with 7 bases identical to TRBD2. This CDR3 is 15 amino acids long. CDR1 and CDR2 from the germline V gene are SGHTA and FQGNSA. Unmatched junction bases numbered 6, after V lost 1 base and J lost 3 bases. The CDR3 is CASSLDGGGGYEQYF. CDR3 sequence (DNA): TGTGCCAGCAGCTTAGATGGGGGGGGAGGCTACGAGCAGTACTTC.

About this clonotype itself: A much larger clone lies a single base off, so this may be a read error. The chain couples TRBV20-1 to TRBJ2-7, with TRBD2 matching over 9 bases. CDR1 and CDR2 (germline): DFQATT, SNEGSKA (reference sequence). The CDR3 runs 15 residues. Here the CDR3 DNA reads TGCAGTGCTAAGAGTCCTCTAGCGGGGCACTACGAGCGGTACTTC. Translation: CSAKSPLAGHYERYF.

This sequence joins TRBV5-8 and TRBJ2-5; D not certain. CDR3 size: 12 residues. Germline assignment: CDR1 SGHTS and CDR2 YDEGEE. V gave up 6 bases and J gave up 5 bases, with 11 bases separating them. The CDR3 DNA follows: TGTGCCAGCACTCGAGCCTGGGAGACCCAGTACTTC. This translates into CASTRAWETQYF.

This clonotype occurred many times. The rearrangement uses TRBV20-1 and TRBJ2-7; D gene unclear. The CDR3 extends over 12 amino acids. Germline CDR1 is DFQATT and CDR2 is SNEGSKA (reference sequence). Trimming shortened V by 6 bases and J by 2 bases, and 11 bases separated the two germline ends. CDR3 DNA sequence: TGCAGTGCGAAGACGTATCCCTACGAGCAGTACTTC. Its protein is CSAKTYPYEQYF.

This sequence joins TRBV12-3 or TRBV12-4 and TRBJ1-6; 7 nucleotides agree with TRBD1. The CDR3 sequence is 13 residues long. After removal of 8 bases from V and 7 bases from J, the junction contained 5 bases not matched to a gene. CDR3 bases: TGTGCCAGCTGGGAGGGGGCAAATTCACCCCTCCACTTT. Translation: CASWEGANSPLHF.

This clonotype showed up many times. Because it lacks the conserved phenylalanine or tryptophan at the end, this CDR3 is likely a read error. The chain links TRBV7-3 to TRBJ2-5; the match to TRBD1 covers 7 bases. Germline V gives CDR1 SGHTA, CDR2 FQGTGA. J lost 5 bases, V lost 2 bases, and 5 bases had no gene match. The CDR3 spans 14 residues. The CDR3 DNA follows: TGTGCCAGCAGCTTACAGGGGGTCTGGGAGACCCAGTACCTC. Encoded protein: CASSLQGVWETQYL.

In its sample, this clonotype was seen many times. This chain uses TRBV19 with TRBJ1-1, with D perhaps TRBD1 (6 bases). CDR1 and CDR2 from the germline V gene are LNHDA and SQIVND (reference sequence). Trimming shortened V by 1 base and J by 9 bases, and 33 bases separated the two germline ends. CDR3 length: 20 amino acids. The CDR3 sequence: CASSIGEPRQDGTPGYKAFF. The CDR3 nucleotides read TGTGCCAGTAGTATAGGCGAACCTCGACAGGACGGAACTCCTGGGTATAAAGCTTTCTTT.

Turning to this clonotype: It may be a read error: a sequence one base away is much more abundant. The conserved phenylalanine or tryptophan normally closing the CDR3 is absent here, so this likely arose from a read error. The chain employs TRBV12-3 or TRBV12-4 and TRBJ1-1; D gene unclear. CDR3 length: 13 amino acids. V lost 3 bases and J 1 base, leaving 6 bases between the germline ends. CDR3: CASSLVGNTEAFL. For the CDR3, the DNA is TGTGCCAGCAGTTTGGTAGGGAACACTGAAGCTTTCCTT.